Each of the 13 T cell receptor beta chains below was sequenced from the same sample in a study of blood T cell repertoires in COVID-19. Here immunoSEQ multiplex PCR was the method, and the copy in TCRdb shows in-frame clones only, minus some. Among 150,000 to 200,000 clones listed, approximately 81% were seen once. Specimen: peripheral blood. Source of these receptors: a human donor with acute or convalescent COVID-19. The donor label of this sample is uncertain.

V is TRBV18 and J is TRBJ2-2, with D perhaps matching TRBD1 (5 bases). The germline V gene encodes CDR1 KGHSH and CDR2 LQKENI. The germline V and J ends were trimmed by 6 bases and 3 bases, with 8 bases remaining between them. The CDR3 has 13 residues. The CDR3, as DNA: TGTGCCAGCTCCCCGACAGACACCGGGGAGCTGTTTTTT. Amino acids: CASSPTDTGELFF. Full variable domain (rest looked up from reference TRBV18 and TRBJ2-2): NAGVMQNPRHLVRRRGQEARLRCSPMKGHSHVYWYRQLPEEGLKFMVYLQKENIIDESGMPKERFSAEFPKEGPSILRIQQVVRGDSAAYFCASSPTDTGELFFGEGSRLTVL.

This chain connects TRBV6-5 to TRBJ1-1, with a possible D match to TRBD1 (5 bases). V lost 0 bases, J lost 8 bases, and 13 bases lay in between. CDR3 size: 14 residues. Germline CDR1 reads MNHEY; CDR2 reads SVGAGI. The CDR3 coding sequence is TGTGCCAGCAGTTACTCGGACATCCTAAACGAAGCTTTCTTT. Translated, it gives CASSYSDILNEAFF.

The CDR3 sequence: CASSLRSGGGGEQFF. In DNA form, the CDR3 reads TGTGCCAGCAGCCTGCGTAGCGGGGGAGGTGGTGAGCAGTTCTTC. The chain joins TRBV11-2 to TRBJ2-1; 9 bases are a match to TRBD2. The CDR3 contains 15 residues. The germline V gene encodes CDR1 SGHAT and CDR2 FQNNGV. Losses at the gene ends were 5 bases for V and 9 bases for J; bases not matched to a gene: 11.

This rearrangement joins TRBV18 to TRBJ2-7; TRBD1 agrees at 12 bases. The CDR3 is made up of 14 amino acids. The junction had 5 bases not matched to a gene; V was cut back by 6 bases and J by 5 bases. From germline, CDR1 is KGHSH and CDR2 LQKENI. The CDR3 loop is CASSTGQGADEQYF. CDR3 bases: TGTGCCAGCTCGACGGGACAGGGGGCGGACGAGCAGTACTTC.

The rearrangement links TRBV5-8 to TRBJ1-6; D may be TRBD1 (6 bases). The CDR3 consists of 16 residues. The germline V gene encodes CDR1 SGHTS and CDR2 YDEGEE. V was shortened by 2 bases and J by 3 bases, with 12 bases between the two germline ends. DNA for the CDR3: TGTGCCAGCAGCTTAGCAACAGGGCTCTATAATTCACCCCTCCACTTT. Translating gives CASSLATGLYNSPLHF.

The chain recombines TRBV18 with TRBJ1-2; 9 positions match TRBD1. V shed 3 bases, J shed 3 bases, and the junction held 8 bases outside the gene matches. The CDR3 has 16 residues. Looked up from germline, CDR1 is KGHSH and CDR2 is LQKENI. The CDR3 protein is CASSPSQGAQDYGYTF. The CDR3 DNA is TGTGCCAGCTCACCCTCACAGGGGGCGCAGGACTATGGCTACACCTTC.

The chain combines TRBV2 with TRBJ2-3; a possible D gene is TRBD1 (6 bases). CDR3 length: 15 amino acids. Between the trimmed V and J ends, which lost 6 bases and 2 bases, there was a span of 15 bases. CDR1 is SNHLY, CDR2 FYNNEI, per germline. The CDR3: CASRPDRRNTDTQYF. Here the CDR3 DNA reads TGTGCCAGCAGACCCGACAGGCGAAACACAGATACGCAGTATTTT.

A word on this clone: One end of the junction varies from germline; a read error may be responsible. This chain links TRBV6-2 or TRBV6-3 with TRBJ2-1; D may be TRBD1 (5 bases). The CDR3 runs to 13 residues. Germline V gene lookup returns CDR1 MNHEY and CDR2 SVGEGT. The CDR3 protein is CATSNRNYNEQFF. CDR3 bases: TGTGCCACCAGTAACAGGAACTACAATGAGCAGTTCTTC.

V and J are TRBV6-5 and TRBJ2-7, with D perhaps matching TRBD1 (5 bases). This CDR3 has 15 amino acids. Between the trimmed V and J ends, which lost 5 bases and 5 bases, there was a span of 19 bases. The germline V gene has CDR1 MNHEY and CDR2 SVGAGI. CDR3 amino acids: CASSPHRQGGNEQYF. The CDR3 bases are TGTGCCAGCAGTCCCCACAGGCAGGGTGGGAACGAGCAGTACTTC.

This clone was detected only a few times. The chain carries TRBV5-1 and TRBJ2-3, with D hard to call. Germline V CDR1 and CDR2: SGHRS, YFSETQ. CDR3 length: 16 amino acids. Trimming cost V 5 bases and J 4 bases, with 20 bases left between them. The CDR3 DNA is TGCGCCAGCAGGTGGTTAGCTACGAGCGCCCCAGATACGCAGTATTTT. This gives the protein CASRWLATSAPDTQYF. The variable domain in full, with the rest retrieved from reference TRBV5-1 and TRBJ2-3, is KAGVTQTPRYLIKTRGQQVTLSCSPISGHRSVSWYQQTPGQGLQFLFEYFSETQRNKGNFPGRFSGRQFSNSRSEMNVSTLELGDSALYLCASRWLATSAPDTQYFGPGTRLTVL.

V usage is TRBV7-2 and J usage is TRBJ2-1; D perhaps matches TRBD1 (5 bases). Trimming stripped 5 bases from V and 3 bases from J, with 14 bases between. Germline V CDR1 and CDR2: SGHTA, FQGNSA. The CDR3 is 15 residues long. CDR3 sequence: CASSPDSRLYNEQFF. The CDR3 region has the DNA TGTGCCAGCAGCCCCGACAGTAGACTCTACAATGAGCAGTTCTTC.

The chain uses TRBV19 and TRBJ2-7; 7 positions match TRBD1. V trimming: 3 bases; J trimming: 3 bases; junction bases outside the gene matches: 8. This CDR3 contains 15 residues. The germline V gene encodes CDR1 LNHDA and CDR2 SQIVND (reference sequence). The CDR3, as DNA: TGTGCCAGTAGTATTTATGGCGACAGGGTCTACGAGCAGTACTTC. This encodes CASSIYGDRVYEQYF.

The chain links TRBV5-1 to TRBJ2-7, with 11 bases identical to TRBD2. Germline-derived CDR1 and CDR2 are SGHRS and YFSETQ. The V segment lost 2 bases and the J segment 0 bases; nucleotides outside the gene matches: 1. The CDR3 is 15 amino acids. CDR3 nucleotide sequence: TGCGCCAGCAGCTTAACTAGCGGGGGCTCCTACGAGCAGTACTTC. Its translation: CASSLTSGGSYEQYF.